These T cell receptor beta chains were read from a single sample in a study of blood T cell repertoires in COVID-19. The protocol was immunoSEQ multiplex PCR, while the TCRdb copy is restricted to in-frame clones and leaves out a portion. The profile shows 330,000 or so clones, approximately 92% of them singletons. Sequencing used PBMCs or T cells enriched from blood (not recorded which). The source is a woman under 40 who had recovered from COVID-19. CDR3s include the opening cysteine and the closing phenylalanine or tryptophan. The order of the fields is clone size, J gene, D gene, V gene, CDR3 DNA, CDR3 protein. D genes are given only for firm matches. Only part of the rows carry a size: once, few, many, or a class if the clone is expanded.

clone size: NA; J gene: TRBJ1-6; D gene: NA; V gene: TRBV28; CDR3 DNA: TGTGCCAGCAGCCATAAAGGACGGGGGAGCTCCTATAATTCACCCCTCCACTTT; CDR3 protein: CASSHKGRGSSYNSPLHF
clone size: NA; J gene: TRBJ2-4; D gene: NA; V gene: TRBV2; CDR3 DNA: TGTGCCAGCAGTGATCGAGAATGGGCCAAAAACATTCAGTACTTC; CDR3 protein: CASSDREWAKNIQYF
clone size: NA; J gene: TRBJ1-5; D gene: NA; V gene: TRBV6-5; CDR3 DNA: TGTGCCAGCAGGCGGGGCCGATATAGCAATCAGCCCCAGCATTTT; CDR3 protein: CASRRGRYSNQPQHF
clone size: NA; J gene: TRBJ1-1; D gene: TRBD1; V gene: TRBV12-3/TRBV12-4; CDR3 DNA: TGTGCCAGCAGCATTGGACAGGGGGCTTTCTTT; CDR3 protein: CASSIGQGAFF
clone size: NA; J gene: TRBJ2-6; D gene: NA; V gene: TRBV9; CDR3 DNA: TGTGCCAGCAGCGCTGAGTCTGGGGCCAACGTCCTGACTTTC; CDR3 protein: CASSAESGANVLTF
clone size: NA; J gene: TRBJ1-1; D gene: TRBD1; V gene: TRBV5-1; CDR3 DNA: TGCGCCAGCAGCTTGGTGGGACAGGGCTTGACGGGGACTGAAGCTTTCTTT; CDR3 protein: CASSLVGQGLTGTEAFF
clone size: NA; J gene: TRBJ1-1; D gene: NA; V gene: TRBV4-2; CDR3 DNA: TGTGCCAGCAGCCCCGCCACCAGGGGCCTGAACACTGAAGCTTTCTTT; CDR3 protein: CASSPATRGLNTEAFF
clone size: NA; J gene: TRBJ2-7; D gene: TRBD2; V gene: TRBV6-5; CDR3 DNA: TGTGCCAGCAGTTACTCTAGCGGGGGGGCTTCCTACGAGCAGTACTTC; CDR3 protein: CASSYSSGGASYEQYF
clone size: NA; J gene: TRBJ2-7; D gene: NA; V gene: TRBV12-3/TRBV12-4; CDR3 DNA: TGTGCCAGCAGTCCGACAGGTACCTACGAGCAGTACTTC; CDR3 protein: CASSPTGTYEQYF
clone size: NA; J gene: TRBJ1-2; D gene: TRBD1; V gene: TRBV6-4; CDR3 DNA: TGTGCCAGCAGTGAAGACAGGGGAGGGGGCTACACCTTC; CDR3 protein: CASSEDRGGGYTF
clone size: NA; J gene: TRBJ2-1; D gene: NA; V gene: TRBV27; CDR3 DNA: TGTGCCAGCAGTTCCGACTCGTTCTACAATGAGCAGTTCTTC; CDR3 protein: CASSSDSFYNEQFF
clone size: few; J gene: TRBJ1-1; D gene: NA; V gene: TRBV5-6; CDR3 DNA: TGTGCCAGCAGCTTTAGACAAGACACTGAAGCTTTCTTT; CDR3 protein: CASSFRQDTEAFF
clone size: NA; J gene: TRBJ2-3; D gene: NA; V gene: TRBV7-9; CDR3 DNA: TGTGCCAGCACCTACACAGATACGCAGTATTTT; CDR3 protein: CASTYTDTQYF
clone size: NA; J gene: TRBJ2-7; D gene: TRBD2; V gene: TRBV5-4; CDR3 DNA: TGTGCCACCCACGGGGGGGCAGGGTTTTCCTACGAGCAGTACTTC; CDR3 protein: CATHGGAGFSYEQYF
clone size: once; J gene: TRBJ1-2; D gene: NA; V gene: TRBV19; CDR3 DNA: TGTGCCAGTAGTACCGGACAGTTGTATGGCTACACCTTC; CDR3 protein: CASSTGQLYGYTF
clone size: few; J gene: TRBJ1-6; D gene: NA; V gene: TRBV6-2/TRBV6-3; CDR3 DNA: TGTGCCAGCAGTTACGAGAGCTCCTATAATTCACCCCTCCACTTT; CDR3 protein: CASSYESSYNSPLHF
clone size: NA; J gene: TRBJ1-2; D gene: NA; V gene: TRBV28; CDR3 DNA: TGTGCCAGCAGTTTGACTCCCCCGAACTATGGCTACACCTTC; CDR3 protein: CASSLTPPNYGYTF
clone size: NA; J gene: TRBJ2-5; D gene: TRBD1; V gene: TRBV9; CDR3 DNA: TGTGCCAGCAGCTCATGGACAGGGGGGGAGACCCAGTACTTC; CDR3 protein: CASSSWTGGETQYF
clone size: NA; J gene: TRBJ2-2; D gene: TRBD1; V gene: TRBV27; CDR3 DNA: TGTGCCAGCAGTTTGGCCCAGGGGGCCGCCGGGGAGCTGTTTTTT; CDR3 protein: CASSLAQGAAGELFF
clone size: few; J gene: TRBJ1-5; D gene: TRBD1; V gene: TRBV2; CDR3 DNA: TGTGCCAGCAGTCTACAGGGGGCCTGGCAGCCCCAGCATTTT; CDR3 protein: CASSLQGAWQPQHF
clone size: NA; J gene: TRBJ1-1; D gene: NA; V gene: TRBV5-1; CDR3 DNA: TGCGCCAGCAGTAACAGCCTGAACACTGAAGCTTTCTTT; CDR3 protein: CASSNSLNTEAFF
clone size: NA; J gene: TRBJ2-2; D gene: TRBD2; V gene: TRBV11-2; CDR3 DNA: TGTGCCAGCAGCGCACTAGCGGGGGGCCGAACCGGGGAGCTGTTTTTT; CDR3 protein: CASSALAGGRTGELFF
clone size: NA; J gene: TRBJ2-1; D gene: TRBD2; V gene: TRBV5-6; CDR3 DNA: TGTGCCAGCAGCTGGACCATCGCTAGCGGGAATAATGAGCAGTTCTTC; CDR3 protein: CASSWTIASGNNEQFF
clone size: NA; J gene: TRBJ1-2; D gene: NA; V gene: TRBV10-3; CDR3 DNA: TGTGCCATCAGTGAGTCGTTTGGTAGGACGGGGAACTATGGCTACACCTTC; CDR3 protein: CAISESFGRTGNYGYTF
clone size: once; J gene: TRBJ1-6; D gene: NA; V gene: TRBV11-2; CDR3 DNA: TGTGCCAGCAGCTTAGAGACAGGAATGAATAATTCACCCCTCCACTTT; CDR3 protein: CASSLETGMNNSPLHF
clone size: NA; J gene: TRBJ2-3; D gene: TRBD2; V gene: TRBV27; CDR3 DNA: TGTGCCAGCGTGGGGGGGACAGATACGCAGTATTTT; CDR3 protein: CASVGGTDTQYF
clone size: few; J gene: TRBJ1-5; D gene: TRBD1; V gene: TRBV6-5; CDR3 DNA: TGTGCCAGCAGCCACCAGGGGGCCGGTCAGCCCCAGCATTTT; CDR3 protein: CASSHQGAGQPQHF
clone size: once; J gene: TRBJ2-1; D gene: TRBD2; V gene: TRBV6-5; CDR3 DNA: TGTGCCAGCAGCGCGGGGGACTCCTACAATGAGCAGTTCTTC; CDR3 protein: CASSAGDSYNEQFF
clone size: NA; J gene: TRBJ2-5; D gene: NA; V gene: TRBV19; CDR3 DNA: TGTGCCAGCCGGTATGGAGAGACCCAGTACTTC; CDR3 protein: CASRYGETQYF
clone size: NA; J gene: TRBJ2-7; D gene: NA; V gene: TRBV4-1; CDR3 DNA: TGCGCCAGCAGCCAATCACCTTTAGCGGACTACTACGAGCAGTACTTC; CDR3 protein: CASSQSPLADYYEQYF
clone size: NA; J gene: TRBJ2-2; D gene: TRBD1; V gene: TRBV7-9; CDR3 DNA: TGTGCCAGCAGCCCAGGACAGGTCACCGGGGAGCTGTTTTTT; CDR3 protein: CASSPGQVTGELFF
clone size: NA; J gene: TRBJ2-5; D gene: TRBD2; V gene: TRBV5-1; CDR3 DNA: TGCGCCAGCAGCTCCACCGGGACTAGCGTAGAGACCCAGTACTTC; CDR3 protein: CASSSTGTSVETQYF
clone size: NA; J gene: TRBJ1-5; D gene: NA; V gene: TRBV2; CDR3 DNA: TGTGCCAGCAGCAGACAGATTAGCAATCAGCCCCAGCATTTT; CDR3 protein: CASSRQISNQPQHF
clone size: NA; J gene: TRBJ1-5; D gene: NA; V gene: TRBV7-9; CDR3 DNA: TGTGCCAGCCGGGGTTCAATGAATCAGCCCCAGCATTTT; CDR3 protein: CASRGSMNQPQHF
clone size: NA; J gene: TRBJ1-1; D gene: NA; V gene: TRBV18; CDR3 DNA: TGTGCCAGCTCCCCATTTACGACAGAGAACACTGAAGCTTTCTTT; CDR3 protein: CASSPFTTENTEAFF
clone size: NA; J gene: TRBJ1-5; D gene: NA; V gene: TRBV19; CDR3 DNA: TGTGCCAGTAGTAGGGCACAGATATATCAGCCCCAGCATTTT; CDR3 protein: CASSRAQIYQPQHF
clone size: NA; J gene: TRBJ1-4; D gene: NA; V gene: TRBV20-1; CDR3 DNA: TGCAGTGCTAGGGAGAGAGAAAAACTGTTTTTT; CDR3 protein: CSAREREKLFF
clone size: NA; J gene: TRBJ1-1; D gene: NA; V gene: TRBV21-1; CDR3 DNA: TGTGCCAGCAGCACACGTAGGGGGACTGAAGCTTTCTTT; CDR3 protein: CASSTRRGTEAFF
clone size: NA; J gene: TRBJ1-4; D gene: NA; V gene: TRBV7-8; CDR3 DNA: TGTGCCAGCAGCTTCACAGGTTGGACGTTGGTTAGTGAAAAACTGTTTTTT; CDR3 protein: CASSFTGWTLVSEKLFF
clone size: NA; J gene: TRBJ2-7; D gene: NA; V gene: TRBV12-3/TRBV12-4; CDR3 DNA: TGTGCCAGCAGTTTCAGGGGCTACGAGCAGTACTTC; CDR3 protein: CASSFRGYEQYF
clone size: NA; J gene: TRBJ2-3; D gene: TRBD2; V gene: TRBV3-1/TRBV3-2; CDR3 DNA: TGTGCCAGCAGCCGGACTAGCGGGGTAATAGATACGCAGTATTTT; CDR3 protein: CASSRTSGVIDTQYF
clone size: NA; J gene: TRBJ1-1; D gene: TRBD1; V gene: TRBV6-5; CDR3 DNA: TGTGCCAGCAGAGATGGACAGGCTGTCACTGAAGCTTTCTTT; CDR3 protein: CASRDGQAVTEAFF